This TCR beta chain was identified in a study of cytomegalovirus exposure and HLA in healthy donors. This PCR relied on a set of 60 Vbeta primers and 13 Jbeta primers. The data were produced by immunoSEQ multiplex PCR, yet TCRdb's version contains in-frame clones alone and is incomplete. The profile covers approximately 160,000 clones, with nearly 80% appearing a single time and about 0.66% taken by the ten largest. From germline, CDR1 is MDHEN and CDR2 SYDVKM. The CDR3 length is 15 residues. V was clipped by 3 bases and J by 7 bases, with 19 bases between them. The study's findings and limits: After further analysis at a later stage, 16,951 TCR beta sequences were associated with HLA alleles at 0.05 false discovery rate. A few chains tied to CMV proved CMV antigen-specific in vitro. A link between a missense DCLRE1C variant and TCR beta V- and J-gene trimming emerged from a later analysis. Previously analyzed data showed that most TCR beta V segments were productive at a frequency of about 87% or about 30%.

As for this clone: Antigen unknown.

The V gene is TRBV28, the J gene TRBJ2-7; D remains ambiguous. The sequenced sample was PBMCs. The sequence was collected from a male donor in good health and CMV-seronegative. CDR3 protein: CASSFTLGQAGEQYF. As DNA, the CDR3 is TGTGCCAGCAGTTTTACCCTGGGCCAAGCTGGGGAGCAGTACTTC.